This T cell receptor beta chain stems from a study of T cell responses to AZD1222 COVID-19 vaccine. The CDR3 has 13 residues. V was clipped by 6 bases and J by 2 bases, with 10 bases between them. Assay: immunoSEQ multiplex PCR; the TCRdb copy retains only in-frame clones and omits some. The data hold 55,000 to 65,000 clones, with 88% observed a single time. This receptor was obtained from an adult in good health. J is TRBJ1-2 and V is TRBV12-3 or TRBV12-4; D remains unclear. The sequencing here drew on peripheral blood, taken on day 0 of AZD1222 vaccination. CDR3 in amino acids: CASSPTTNYGYTF. The CDR3, as DNA: TGTGCCAGCAGCCCGACTACCAACTATGGCTACACCTTC.